Here is one TCR beta chain with its context. The sample holds other DNA sequences that translate to the same CDR3. This sample stems from a study of control samples from healthy donors and cancer patients. TCRdb keeps only in-frame clones here, not all; method: immunoSEQ multiplex PCR. The sample records 130,000 or so clones, 88% being singletons. Sequenced material: blood. This clonotype was obtained from a man over 45 in good health.

The CDR3 nucleotides read TGTGCCAGCAGTTTATCTTCTAATCAGCCCCAGCATTTT. It specifies CASSLSSNQPQHF. The chain has TRBV27 and TRBJ1-5; no reliable D call. Germline CDR1 MNHEY, CDR2 SMNVEV (reference sequence). This CDR3 contains 13 residues. The V gene lost 0 bases and the J gene lost 4 bases, with 4 bases spanning the gap.